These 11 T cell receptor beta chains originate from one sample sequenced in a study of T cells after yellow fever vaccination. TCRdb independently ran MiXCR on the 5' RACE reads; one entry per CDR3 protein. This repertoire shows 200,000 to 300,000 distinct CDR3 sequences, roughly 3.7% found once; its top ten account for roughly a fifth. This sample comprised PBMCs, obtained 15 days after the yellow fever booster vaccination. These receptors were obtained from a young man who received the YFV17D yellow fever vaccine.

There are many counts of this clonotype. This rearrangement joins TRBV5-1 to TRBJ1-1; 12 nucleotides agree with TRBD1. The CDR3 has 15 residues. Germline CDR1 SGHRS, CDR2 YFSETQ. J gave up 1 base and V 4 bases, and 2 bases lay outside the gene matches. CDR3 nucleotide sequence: TGCGCCAGCAGCGGGACAGGGGGCCGGAACACTGAAGCTTTCTTT. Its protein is CASSGTGGRNTEAFF.

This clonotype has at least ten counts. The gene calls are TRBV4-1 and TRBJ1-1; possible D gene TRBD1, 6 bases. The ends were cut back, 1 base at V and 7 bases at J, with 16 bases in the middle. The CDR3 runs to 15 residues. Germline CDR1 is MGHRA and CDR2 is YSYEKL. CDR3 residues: CASSQAGVLSFEAFF. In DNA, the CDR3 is TGCGCCAGCAGCCAAGCAGGGGTTTTATCGTTTGAAGCTTTCTTT.

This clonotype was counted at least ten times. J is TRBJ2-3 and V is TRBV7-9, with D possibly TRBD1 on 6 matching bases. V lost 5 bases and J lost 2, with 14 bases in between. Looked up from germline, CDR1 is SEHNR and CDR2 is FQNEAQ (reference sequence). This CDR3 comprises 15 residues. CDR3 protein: CASSPTRTVTDTQYF. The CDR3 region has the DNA TGTGCCAGCAGCCCCACCCGGACAGTCACAGATACGCAGTATTTT.

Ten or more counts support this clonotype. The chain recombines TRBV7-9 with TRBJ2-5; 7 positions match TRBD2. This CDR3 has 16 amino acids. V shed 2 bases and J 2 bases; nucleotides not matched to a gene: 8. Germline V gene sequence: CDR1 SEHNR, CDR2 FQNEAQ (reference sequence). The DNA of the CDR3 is TGTGCCAGCAGCTTACTAGGGACGGGACTACAAGAGACCCAGTACTTC. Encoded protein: CASSLLGTGLQETQYF.

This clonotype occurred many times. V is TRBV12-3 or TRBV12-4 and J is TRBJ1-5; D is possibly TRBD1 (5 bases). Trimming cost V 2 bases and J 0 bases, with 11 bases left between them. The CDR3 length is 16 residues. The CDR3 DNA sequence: TGTGCCAGCAGTTTAAGGGGCGATATTAGCAATCAGCCCCAGCATTTT. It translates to CASSLRGDISNQPQHF.

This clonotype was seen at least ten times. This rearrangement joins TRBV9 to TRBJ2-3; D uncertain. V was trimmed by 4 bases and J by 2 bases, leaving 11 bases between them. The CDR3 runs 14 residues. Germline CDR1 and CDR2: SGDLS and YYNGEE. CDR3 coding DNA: TGTGCCAGCAGCCTCGATAGGTTCACAGATACGCAGTATTTT. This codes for CASSLDRFTDTQYF.

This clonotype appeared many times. This CDR3 reads CASSQDSQGINYGYTF. CDR3 nucleotide sequence: TGCGCCAGCAGCCAAGACTCTCAGGGGATTAACTATGGCTACACCTTC. The chain employs TRBV4-3 and TRBJ1-2, with D possibly matching TRBD1 (6 bases). The germline V gene has CDR1 LGHNA and CDR2 YSLEER. V dropped 0 bases and J dropped 1 base, with 12 bases sitting between them. CDR3 length equals 16 residues.

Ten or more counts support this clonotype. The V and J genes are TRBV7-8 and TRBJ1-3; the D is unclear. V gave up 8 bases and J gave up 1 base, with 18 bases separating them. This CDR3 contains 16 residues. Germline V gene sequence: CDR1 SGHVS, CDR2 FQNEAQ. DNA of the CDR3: TGTGCCAGCCTCAGAGCAAGGGAAGGGTCTGGAAACACCATATATTTT. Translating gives CASLRAREGSGNTIYF.

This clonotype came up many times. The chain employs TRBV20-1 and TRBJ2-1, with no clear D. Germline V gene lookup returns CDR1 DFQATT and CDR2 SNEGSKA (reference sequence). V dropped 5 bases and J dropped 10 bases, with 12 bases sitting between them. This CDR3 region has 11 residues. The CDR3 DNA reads TGCAGTGCTCGGATCCGGTCGGAGCAGTTCTTC. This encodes CSARIRSEQFF.

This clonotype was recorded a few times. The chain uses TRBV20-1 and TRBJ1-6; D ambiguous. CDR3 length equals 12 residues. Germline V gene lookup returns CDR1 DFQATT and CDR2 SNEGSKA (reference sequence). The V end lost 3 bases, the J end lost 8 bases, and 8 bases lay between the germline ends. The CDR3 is CSASTRYSPLHF. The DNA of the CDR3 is TGCAGTGCTAGCACCAGGTATTCACCCCTCCACTTT.

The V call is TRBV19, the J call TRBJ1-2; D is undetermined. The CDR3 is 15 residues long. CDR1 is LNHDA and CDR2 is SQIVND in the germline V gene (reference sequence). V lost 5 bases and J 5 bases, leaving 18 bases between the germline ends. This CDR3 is CASSALGDTHYGYTF. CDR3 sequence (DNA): TGTGCCAGTAGTGCGCTCGGGGATACTCATTATGGCTACACCTTC. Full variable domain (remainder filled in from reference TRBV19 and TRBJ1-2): DGGITQSPKYLFRKEGQNVTLSCEQNLNHDAMYWYRQDPGQGLRLIYYSQIVNDFQKGDIAEGYSVSREKKESFPLTVTSAQKNPTAFYLCASSALGDTHYGYTFGSGTRLTVV.